Listed here are 16 T cell receptor beta chains from one sample, sequenced in a study of neurological immune-mediated disorders. TCRdb called the 5' RACE reads again in MiXCR, with one record for every CDR3 protein. The sample holds some 27,000 distinct CDR3 sequences, roughly 23% seen once. The source material was CD4+ T cells from blood. The receptor source for this set is a man aged 45-65 years with HTLV-1-associated myelopathy (HAM/TSP).

This clonotype was detected ten times or more. The rearrangement joins TRBV18 to TRBJ1-6; D unresolved. The CDR3 spans 16 residues. Looked up from germline, CDR1 is KGHSH and CDR2 is LQKENI. The germline V and J ends were trimmed by 5 bases and 4 bases, with 15 bases remaining between them. CDR3 amino acids: CASSNQHGRYNSPLHF. The CDR3, as DNA: TGTGCCAGCTCAAACCAGCACGGGAGATATAATTCACCCCTCCACTTT.

This clonotype was recorded many times. The chain uses TRBV7-9 and TRBJ1-1, with D perhaps TRBD1 (6 bases). Germline V CDR1 and CDR2: SEHNR, FQNEAQ (reference sequence). The CDR3 contains 15 residues. V lost 2 bases, J lost 2 bases, and 12 bases lay in between. In DNA form, the CDR3 reads TGTGCCAGCAGCTTAACGGGACACGTAAACACTGAAGCTTTCTTT. Translation: CASSLTGHVNTEAFF.

This clonotype was counted ten times or more. The rearrangement joins TRBV5-4 to TRBJ1-2; 8 nucleotides line up with TRBD1. The germline CDR1 and CDR2 sequences are SGHNT and YYREEE (reference sequence). The CDR3 covers 14 residues. Germline trimming cut 5 bases from V and 1 base from J; bases unmatched to any gene: 4. In DNA form, the CDR3 reads TGTGCCAGCAGTTACAGGGGGAGTAACTATGGCTACACCTTC. Protein product: CASSYRGSNYGYTF.

This clonotype appeared many times. V and J are TRBV27 and TRBJ2-5; D is ambiguous. CDR1 and CDR2 from the germline V gene are MNHEY and SMNVEV (reference sequence). Trimming stripped 5 bases from V and 3 bases from J, with 10 bases between. There are 13 residues in the CDR3. The DNA for the CDR3 is TGTGCCAGCAGTCTGAAGGTAGAAGAGACCCAGTACTTC. Its translation: CASSLKVEETQYF.

The chain employs TRBV5-1 and TRBJ2-1, with 9 bases lining up with TRBD2. V was clipped by 4 bases and J by 7 bases; unmatched bases: 12. Per germline, CDR1 SGHRS and CDR2 YFSETQ. This CDR3 is built from 16 residues. The CDR3 sequence is CASSPLTSGPRNEQFF. The CDR3 bases are TGCGCCAGCAGCCCCCTGACTAGCGGACCTCGGAATGAGCAGTTCTTC.

This clonotype occurred many times. The chain couples TRBV20-1 to TRBJ1-5; TRBD1 matches at 8 bases. The CDR3 totals 14 residues. CDR1 and CDR2 from the germline V gene are DFQATT and SNEGSKA (reference sequence). Trimming at V came to 6 bases and at J to 2 bases, leaving 6 bases not matched to a gene. The chain's CDR3 is CSAPDRVGNQPQHF. The CDR3 DNA sequence: TGCAGTGCCCCGGACAGGGTGGGCAATCAGCCCCAGCATTTT.

This clonotype came up many times. This chain connects TRBV20-1 to TRBJ2-1; 7 nucleotides line up with TRBD1. The CDR3 runs to 15 residues. J was trimmed by 7 bases and V by 6 bases; bases with no gene match: 15. From germline, CDR1 is DFQATT and CDR2 SNEGSKA (reference sequence). The CDR3 loop is CSAPSGTANLNEQFF. In DNA, the CDR3 is TGCAGTGCCCCCTCCGGGACAGCGAACTTGAATGAGCAGTTCTTC.

This clonotype was counted once. The chain recombines TRBV5-1 with TRBJ2-7, with TRBD1 identical over 10 bases. CDR1 SGHRS and CDR2 YFSETQ come from the germline V gene. V shed 0 bases and J 5 bases; nucleotides not matched to a gene: 8. The CDR3 consists of 16 residues. The CDR3 region is CASSLASRQGADEQYF. CDR3 bases: TGCGCCAGCAGCTTGGCATCCCGACAGGGGGCAGACGAGCAGTACTTC.

A note on this clonotype: The conserved final phenylalanine or tryptophan is absent from the CDR3, which likely points to a read error. The V call is TRBV5-5, the J call TRBJ1-2, with unresolved D. The CDR3 runs 13 residues. V was shortened by 0 bases and J by 8 bases, with 11 bases between the two germline ends. Germline CDR1 SGHKS, CDR2 YYEKEE (reference sequence). As DNA, the CDR3 is TGTGCCAGCAGCTTGGTCGAACACCGAGGCTACACCTTA. It translates to CASSLVEHRGYTL.

This clonotype was observed a few times. J is TRBJ2-1 and V is TRBV6-5; 9 bases match TRBD1. This CDR3 is built from 17 residues. Germline V gives CDR1 MNHEY, CDR2 SVGAGI. With 0 bases clipped from V and 2 bases from J, the junction kept 5 bases outside the gene matches. CDR3: CASSYSHRGRTYNEQFF. The CDR3 coding sequence is TGTGCCAGCAGTTACTCCCACAGGGGGCGAACCTACAATGAGCAGTTCTTC.

Many counts were recorded for this clonotype. The V gene is TRBV6-2 or TRBV6-3, the J gene TRBJ1-1; possible D gene TRBD1, 5 bases. The CDR3 length is 12 residues. V gave up 6 bases and J gave up 5 bases, with 10 bases separating them. Per germline, CDR1 MNHEY and CDR2 SVGEGT. CDR3 region: CASRGGLTEAFF. CDR3 in DNA: TGTGCCAGCAGGGGGGGTCTGACTGAAGCTTTCTTT.

This clonotype was detected ten times or more. The gene calls are TRBV9 and TRBJ1-2, with D perhaps TRBD1 (6 bases). V was shortened by 3 bases and J by 4 bases, with 13 bases between the two germline ends. Germline CDR1 SGDLS, CDR2 YYNGEE. The CDR3 loop spans 14 amino acids. In nucleotides, the CDR3 is TGTGCCAGCAGCGCGACCAGGGGAGGCTATGGCTACACCTTC. It codes for CASSATRGGYGYTF.

This clonotype was seen many times. The V call is TRBV5-1, the J call TRBJ1-4; D is perhaps TRBD1 (5 bases). This CDR3 is 15 amino acids long. The V gene lost 0 bases and the J gene lost 2 bases, with 8 bases spanning the gap. The germline CDR1 and CDR2 sequences are SGHRS and YFSETQ. The chain's CDR3 is CASSLEGLTNEKLFF. DNA for the CDR3: TGCGCCAGCAGCTTGGAGGGGTTGACTAATGAAAAACTGTTTTTT.

In this sample, this clonotype turned up many times. This chain links TRBV5-6 with TRBJ1-1; D remains unclear. The V gene's germline CDR1 is SGHDT and CDR2 YYEEEE. This CDR3 has 16 amino acids. Trimming left V 4 bases short and J 8 bases short, with 24 bases between. The CDR3 region has the DNA TGTGCCAGCAGCCGTGTCGGATTAGCCCGCCGGGCAGAAGCTTTCTTT. It translates to CASSRVGLARRAEAFF.

This clonotype was seen repeatedly, ten times or more. CDR3 sequence: CASSLEGWQNNSPLHF. The CDR3 coding sequence is TGCGCCAGCAGCTTGGAGGGTTGGCAGAATAATTCACCCCTCCACTTT. The V call is TRBV5-1, the J call TRBJ1-6; D call uncertain. The CDR3 runs to 16 residues. Trimming stripped 0 bases from V and 5 bases from J, with 12 bases between. CDR1 is SGHRS and CDR2 is YFSETQ in the germline V gene.

Ten or more counts support this clonotype. The rearrangement uses TRBV15 and TRBJ1-4; TRBD1 is a possible D gene (5 bases). Germline V gene lookup returns CDR1 LNHNV and CDR2 YYDKDF (reference sequence). The CDR3 has 15 amino acids. V was trimmed by 5 bases and J by 3 bases, leaving 13 bases between them. CDR3 loop: CATSGTGQPNEKLFF. CDR3 DNA sequence: TGTGCCACCAGCGGGACCGGACAACCTAATGAAAAACTGTTTTTT.